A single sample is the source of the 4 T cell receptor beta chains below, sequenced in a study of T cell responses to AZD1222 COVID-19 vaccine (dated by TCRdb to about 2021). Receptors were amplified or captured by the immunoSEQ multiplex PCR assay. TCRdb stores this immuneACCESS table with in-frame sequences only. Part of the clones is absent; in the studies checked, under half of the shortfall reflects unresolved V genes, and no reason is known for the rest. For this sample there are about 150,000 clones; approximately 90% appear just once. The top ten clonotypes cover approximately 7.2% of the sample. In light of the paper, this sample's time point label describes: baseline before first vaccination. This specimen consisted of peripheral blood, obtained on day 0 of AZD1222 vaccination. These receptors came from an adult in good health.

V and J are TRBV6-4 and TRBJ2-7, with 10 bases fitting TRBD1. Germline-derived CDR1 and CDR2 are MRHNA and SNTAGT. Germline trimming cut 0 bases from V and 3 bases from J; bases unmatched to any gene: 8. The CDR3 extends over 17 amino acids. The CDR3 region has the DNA TGTGCCAGCAGTGACTCGGGGACAGGGGCTCGGTTCTACGAGCAGTACGTC. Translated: CASSDSGTGARFYEQYV.

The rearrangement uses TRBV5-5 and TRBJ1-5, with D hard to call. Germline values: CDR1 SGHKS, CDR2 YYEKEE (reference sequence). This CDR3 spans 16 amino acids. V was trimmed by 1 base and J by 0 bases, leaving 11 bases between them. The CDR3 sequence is CASSLYTTDSNQPQHF. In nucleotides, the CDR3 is TGTGCCAGCAGCTTGTACACTACTGATAGCAATCAGCCCCAGCATTTT.

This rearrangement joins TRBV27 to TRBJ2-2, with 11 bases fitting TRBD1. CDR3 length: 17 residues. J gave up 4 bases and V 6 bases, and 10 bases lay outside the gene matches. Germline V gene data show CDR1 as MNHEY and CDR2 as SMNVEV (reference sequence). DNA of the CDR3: TGTGCCAGCAGAAAAGGACAGGGGGCTATGTTCACCGGGGAGCTGTTTTTT. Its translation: CASRKGQGAMFTGELFF.

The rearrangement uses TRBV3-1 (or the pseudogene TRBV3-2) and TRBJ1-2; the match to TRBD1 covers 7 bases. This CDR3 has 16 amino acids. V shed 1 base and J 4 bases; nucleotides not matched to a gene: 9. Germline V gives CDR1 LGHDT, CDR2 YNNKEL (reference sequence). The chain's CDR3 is CASSQASWQGGYGYTF. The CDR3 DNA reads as TGTGCCAGCAGCCAAGCGTCGTGGCAGGGGGGCTATGGCTACACCTTC.